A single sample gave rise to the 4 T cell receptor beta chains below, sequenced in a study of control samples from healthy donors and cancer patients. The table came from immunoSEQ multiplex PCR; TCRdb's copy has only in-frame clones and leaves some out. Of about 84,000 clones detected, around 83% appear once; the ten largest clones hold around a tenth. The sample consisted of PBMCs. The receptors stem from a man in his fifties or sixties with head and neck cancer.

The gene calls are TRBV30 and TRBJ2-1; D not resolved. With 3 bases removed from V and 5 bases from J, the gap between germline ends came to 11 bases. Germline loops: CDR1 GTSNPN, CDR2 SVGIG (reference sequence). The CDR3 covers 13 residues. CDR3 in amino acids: CAWRYEKNNEQFF. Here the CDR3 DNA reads TGTGCCTGGAGGTACGAGAAAAACAATGAGCAGTTCTTC.

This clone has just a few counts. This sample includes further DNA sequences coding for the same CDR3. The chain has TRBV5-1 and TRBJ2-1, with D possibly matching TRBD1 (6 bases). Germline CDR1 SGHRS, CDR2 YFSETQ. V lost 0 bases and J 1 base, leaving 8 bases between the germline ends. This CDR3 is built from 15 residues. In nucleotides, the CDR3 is TGCGCCAGCAGCTTGGGTCAGGGGTCCTACAATGAGCAGTTCTTC. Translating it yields CASSLGQGSYNEQFF.

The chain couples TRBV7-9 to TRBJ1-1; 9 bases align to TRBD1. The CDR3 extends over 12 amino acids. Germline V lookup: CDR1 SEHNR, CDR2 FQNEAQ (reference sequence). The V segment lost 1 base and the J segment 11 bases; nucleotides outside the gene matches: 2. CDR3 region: CASSLEDRGAFF. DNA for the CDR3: TGTGCCAGCAGCTTAGAGGACAGGGGTGCTTTCTTT.

CDR3 sequence (DNA): TGTGCCAGCAGTTCGCCTTCCGGGACAGAGACCTACGAGCAGTACTTC. Translated, it gives CASSSPSGTETYEQYF. The chain is built from TRBV28 and TRBJ2-7; 7 bases are shared with TRBD1. Trimming took 4 bases from V and 2 from J; bases not matched to a gene: 11. This CDR3 region has 16 residues. Germline V gene lookup returns CDR1 MDHEN and CDR2 SYDVKM.